A selection of T cell receptor beta chains follows, all from one sample in a study of CD8 T cells in Susac syndrome. TCRdb re-called the immunoSEQ multiplex PCR reads through MiXCR, storing one row per CDR3 protein. The sample comprises 75,000 to 100,000 distinct CDR3 sequences, roughly 94% of which are singletons, and approximately 0.47% rests with the top ten. The specimen was CD8+ T cells from PBMCs. These receptors originate from a human donor with Susac syndrome. The CDR3 runs from the conserved cysteine through the conserved F or W. Fields, in order: clone size, J gene, V gene, D gene, CDR3 DNA, CDR3 protein. A D gene is named only where the DNA matches it firmly. Clone size is stated in some rows and not others, as once, few, many or a class when expanded.

. | TRBJ2-1 | TRBV19 | . | TGTGCCAGTACGGCGGCAGGGTCCTACAATGAGCAGTTCTTC | CASTAAGSYNEQFF
once | TRBJ2-1 | TRBV12-3/TRBV12-4 | TRBD1 | TGTGCCAGCAGTACCGAACAGGGGGCGCGGGTTGGCAAGCAGTTCTTC | CASSTEQGARVGKQFF
few | TRBJ1-1 | TRBV18 | TRBD1 | TGTGCCAGCTCACCCACAGGGGGCACTGAAGCTTTCTTT | CASSPTGGTEAFF
. | TRBJ2-3 | TRBV4-3 | TRBD2 | TGCGCCAGCAGCCACGGGACTAGCGGACTAACAGATACGCAGTATTTT | CASSHGTSGLTDTQYF
. | TRBJ2-5 | TRBV20-1 | . | TGCAGTGCTAGAACCCCGACCGGACGAGAGACCCAGTACTTC | CSARTPTGRETQYF
. | TRBJ2-7 | TRBV29-1 | . | TGCAGCGTTGAAGGCAGGGCCTACGAGCAGTACTTC | CSVEGRAYEQYF
. | TRBJ2-2 | TRBV4-1 | . | TGCGCCAGCAGCCAAGGAGATCCAGGGACCGGGGAGCTGTTTTTT | CASSQGDPGTGELFF
. | TRBJ1-2 | TRBV9 | . | TGTGCCAGCAGCGGGACCGTAGCTAACTATGGCTACACCTTC | CASSGTVANYGYTF
. | TRBJ2-5 | TRBV27 | . | TGTGCCAGCAGTTTGAGCAGGGCACAAGAGACCCAGTACTTC | CASSLSRAQETQYF
. | TRBJ1-2 | TRBV4-1 | . | TGCGCCAGCAGCCAAGGGAAAGGGGTCGCCTATGGCTACACCTTC | CASSQGKGVAYGYTF
once | TRBJ1-2 | TRBV30 | . | TGTGCCTTGGAGGGGCTAGGGGGAGCTAACTATGGCTACACCTTC | CALEGLGGANYGYTF
. | TRBJ2-1 | TRBV29-1 | . | TGCAGCGTTGAGTCCCCAGGGGAATACAATGAGCAGTTCTTC | CSVESPGEYNEQFF
. | TRBJ2-7 | TRBV5-6 | . | TGTGCCAGCAGCTTGTACTACGAGCAGTACTTC | CASSLYYEQYF
. | TRBJ2-1 | TRBV18 | TRBD1 | TGTGCCAGCTCCCCAGGGGGCCATGAGCAGTTCTTC | CASSPGGHEQFF
. | TRBJ2-1 | TRBV6-4 | . | TGTGCCAGCAGTGATGGGGTCAATGAGCAGTTCTTC | CASSDGVNEQFF
. | TRBJ2-5 | TRBV3-1 | TRBD2 | TGTGCCAGCAGCCACAGACCGGGACTAGCGGGAGGGACCCAGTACTTC | CASSHRPGLAGGTQYF
. | TRBJ2-3 | TRBV30 | TRBD2 | TGTGCCTGGAGTCCTGGCGGGGGGCGGGATACGCAGTATTTT | CAWSPGGGRDTQYF
. | TRBJ2-7 | TRBV3-1 | TRBD2 | TGTGCCAGCAGCCGCCGCGGAATAGCGGGAGGTATCGAGCAGTACTTC | CASSRRGIAGGIEQYF
. | TRBJ2-2 | TRBV24-1 | . | TGTGCCACCAGTGAAGGAGGCAGGGTGAACACCGGGGAGCTGTTTTTT | CATSEGGRVNTGELFF
. | TRBJ2-7 | TRBV7-9 | . | TGTGCCAGCAGCTTCCACCAAGCCTACGAGCAGTACTTC | CASSFHQAYEQYF
. | TRBJ2-1 | TRBV10-3 | . | TGTGCCATCAGTGAGCCCCCTATGGAGCAGTTCTTC | CAISEPPMEQFF
. | TRBJ2-3 | TRBV9 | . | TGTGCCAGCAGCGCCTCGTCCTGGGCAGATACGCAGTATTTT | CASSASSWADTQYF
. | TRBJ1-2 | TRBV20-1 | . | TGCAGTGCTAGAGATCAAGGGACGGCTTATGGCTACACCTTC | CSARDQGTAYGYTF
. | TRBJ2-1 | TRBV30 | . | TGTGCCTGGAGTGCCCCGTCAGAGCAGTTCTTC | CAWSAPSEQFF
. | TRBJ2-3 | TRBV27 | . | TGTGCCAGCAGTTCTGGACACCGGTTAGATACGCAGTATTTT | CASSSGHRLDTQYF
. | TRBJ2-7 | TRBV9 | . | TGTGCCAGCAGCCCACAGGACGTGGCCTACGAGCAGTACTTC | CASSPQDVAYEQYF
. | TRBJ2-1 | TRBV2 | . | TGTGCCAGCAGTTTCATGGCAGGTTCCTACAATGAGCAGTTCTTC | CASSFMAGSYNEQFF
. | TRBJ2-7 | TRBV30 | TRBD1 | TGTGCCTGGAGCCCACAGGGGGGCCTCTACGAGCAGTACTTC | CAWSPQGGLYEQYF
once | TRBJ1-2 | TRBV19 | . | TGTGCCAGTAGTGATGGGGTTCCCTATGGCTACACCTTC | CASSDGVPYGYTF
once | TRBJ2-7 | TRBV29-1 | TRBD2 | TGCAGCGTTGGGCGGGAGGGTCCCGAGCAGTACTTC | CSVGREGPEQYF